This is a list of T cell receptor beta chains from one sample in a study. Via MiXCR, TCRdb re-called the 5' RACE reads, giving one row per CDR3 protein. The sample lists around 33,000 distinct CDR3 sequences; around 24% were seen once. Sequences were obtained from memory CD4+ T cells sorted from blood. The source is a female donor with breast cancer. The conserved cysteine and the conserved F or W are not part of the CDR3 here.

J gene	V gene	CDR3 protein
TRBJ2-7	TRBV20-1	SARRTSSYEQY
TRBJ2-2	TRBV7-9	ASSLRGNTGELF
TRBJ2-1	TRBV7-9	ASSSEGNPDNEQF
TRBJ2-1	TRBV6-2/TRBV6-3	ASEPGAVINEQF
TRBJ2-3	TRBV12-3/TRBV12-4	ASTPTGGGLSDTQY
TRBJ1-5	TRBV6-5	ASSHFRVGRSNQPQH
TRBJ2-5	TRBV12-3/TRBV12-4	ASSTVGGQGETQY
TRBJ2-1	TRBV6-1	ASSEGERPHNEQF
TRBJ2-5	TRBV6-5	ASSYWAGTEIAGQETQY
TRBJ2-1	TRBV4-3	ASSQDLLVGDNEQF
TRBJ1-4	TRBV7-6	ASSLAWGATNEKLF
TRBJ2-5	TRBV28	ASSGTFWQETQY
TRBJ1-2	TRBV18	ASSPLQGAYYGYT
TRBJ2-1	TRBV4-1	ASSPRRPSYNEQF
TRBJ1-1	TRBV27	ASSLWRAAEAF
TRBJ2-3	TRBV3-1	AGSPQRADTQY
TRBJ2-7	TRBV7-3	ASSLGSAGEQY
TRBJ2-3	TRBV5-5	ASSLDGAIDTQY
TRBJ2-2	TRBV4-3	ASSQSGLAGGPNTGELF
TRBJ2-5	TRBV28	ASRPLDFETQY
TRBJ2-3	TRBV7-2	AGSYRDLSTDTQY
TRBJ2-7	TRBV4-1	ASSQGWSQGDYEQY
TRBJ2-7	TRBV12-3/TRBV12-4	ASSAPGQRSYEQY
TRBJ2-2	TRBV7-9	ASSRWREANTGELF
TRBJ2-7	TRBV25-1	ASSEYGAAYEQY
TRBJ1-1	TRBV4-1	ASSQEPTELNTEAF
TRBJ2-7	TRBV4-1	ASSLAGGASYEQY
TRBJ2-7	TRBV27	ASSFESGY
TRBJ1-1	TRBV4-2	ASSQDGLAF
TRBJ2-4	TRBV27	ASSLGGFPGQGLNIQY
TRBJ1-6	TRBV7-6	ASIPTGGNSPLH
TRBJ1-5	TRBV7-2	ASSQDRATNQPQH
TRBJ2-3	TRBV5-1	ASSLSGLAGVTDTQY
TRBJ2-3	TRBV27	ASSTPDTQY
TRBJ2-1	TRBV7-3	ASSDSGYNEQF
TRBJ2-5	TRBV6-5	ASSPLPLAGGRGRETQY
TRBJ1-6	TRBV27	ASSPGGWVKSPLH
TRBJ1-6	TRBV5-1	ASSLSDRGPHSPLH
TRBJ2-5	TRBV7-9	ASSLLQNQETQY
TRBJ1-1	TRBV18	ASSAAGGGEAF
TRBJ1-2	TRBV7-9	ASSLSMDYGYT
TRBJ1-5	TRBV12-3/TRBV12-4	ASSSNSGDSNQPQH
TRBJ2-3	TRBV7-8	ASSLEVRGVPDTQY
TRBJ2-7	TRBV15	ATSQGGSYEQY
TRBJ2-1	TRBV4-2	ASSQKPPSSYNEQF
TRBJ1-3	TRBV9	ASEAGNTIY
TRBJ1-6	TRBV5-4	ASSLVPGAPTSAYNSPLH
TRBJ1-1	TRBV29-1	SASRGNTEAF
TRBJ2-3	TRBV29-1	SVEDSGTDTQY
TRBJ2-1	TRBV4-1	ASSHWEGGLYNEQF
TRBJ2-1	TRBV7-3	ASSWQVGAMNEQF
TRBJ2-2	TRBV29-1	SALDGNTGELF
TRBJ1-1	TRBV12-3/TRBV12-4	ASSPHYYGGLGTEAF